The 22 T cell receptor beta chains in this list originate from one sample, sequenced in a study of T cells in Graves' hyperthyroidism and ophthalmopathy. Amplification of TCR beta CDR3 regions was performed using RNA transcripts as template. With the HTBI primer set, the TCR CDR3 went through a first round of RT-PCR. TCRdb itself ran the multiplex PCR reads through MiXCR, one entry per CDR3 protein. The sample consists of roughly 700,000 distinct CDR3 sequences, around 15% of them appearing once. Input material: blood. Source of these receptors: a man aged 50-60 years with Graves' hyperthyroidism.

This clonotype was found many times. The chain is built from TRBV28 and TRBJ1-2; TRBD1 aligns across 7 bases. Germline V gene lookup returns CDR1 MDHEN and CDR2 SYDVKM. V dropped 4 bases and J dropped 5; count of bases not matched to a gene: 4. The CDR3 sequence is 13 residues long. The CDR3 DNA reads TGTGCCAGCAGTTCAGGGGGAGGGTATGGCTACACCTTC. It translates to CASSSGGGYGYTF.

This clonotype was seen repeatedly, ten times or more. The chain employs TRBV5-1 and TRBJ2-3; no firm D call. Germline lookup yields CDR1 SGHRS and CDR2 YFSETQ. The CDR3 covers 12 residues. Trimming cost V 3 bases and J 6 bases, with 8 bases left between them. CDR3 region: CASSWMSDTQYF. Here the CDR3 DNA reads TGCGCCAGCAGCTGGATGTCGGATACGCAGTATTTT.

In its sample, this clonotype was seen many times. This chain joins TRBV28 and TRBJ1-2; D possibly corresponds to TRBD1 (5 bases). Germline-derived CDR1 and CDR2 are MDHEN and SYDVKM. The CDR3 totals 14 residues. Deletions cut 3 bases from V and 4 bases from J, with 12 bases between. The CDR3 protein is CASSFVQGIYGYTF. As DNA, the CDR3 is TGTGCCAGCAGTTTTGTTCAGGGAATCTATGGCTACACCTTC.

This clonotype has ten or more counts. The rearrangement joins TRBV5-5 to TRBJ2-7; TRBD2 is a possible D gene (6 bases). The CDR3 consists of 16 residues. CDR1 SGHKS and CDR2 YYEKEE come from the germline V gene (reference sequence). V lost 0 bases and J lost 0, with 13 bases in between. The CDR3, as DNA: TGTGCCAGCAGCTTGGCTCTAGCGCAGAGCTCCTACGAGCAGTACTTC. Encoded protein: CASSLALAQSSYEQYF.

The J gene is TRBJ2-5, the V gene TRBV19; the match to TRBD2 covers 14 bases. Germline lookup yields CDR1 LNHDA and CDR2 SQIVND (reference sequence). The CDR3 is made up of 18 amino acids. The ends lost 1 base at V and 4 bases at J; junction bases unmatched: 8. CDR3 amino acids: CASSIGAGTSGRGETQYF. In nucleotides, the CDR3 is TGTGCCAGTAGTATAGGGGCCGGGACTAGCGGGAGAGGAGAGACCCAGTACTTC.

This CDR3 reads CSARTGTAEVTDTQYF. The CDR3 region has the DNA TGCAGTGCTCGTACCGGGACAGCGGAGGTCACAGATACGCAGTATTTT. The genes are TRBV20-1 and TRBJ2-3; 7 bases align to TRBD1. CDR1 is DFQATT and CDR2 is SNEGSKA in the germline V gene (reference sequence). The ends lost 5 bases at V and 2 bases at J; junction bases unmatched: 13. The CDR3 has 16 amino acids.

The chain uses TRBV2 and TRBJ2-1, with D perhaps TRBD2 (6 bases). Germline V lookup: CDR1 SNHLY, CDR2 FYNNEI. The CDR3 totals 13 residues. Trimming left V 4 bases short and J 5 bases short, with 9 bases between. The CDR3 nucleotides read TGTGCCAGCAGTGTAGGACTAAACAATGAGCAGTTCTTC. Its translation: CASSVGLNNEQFF.

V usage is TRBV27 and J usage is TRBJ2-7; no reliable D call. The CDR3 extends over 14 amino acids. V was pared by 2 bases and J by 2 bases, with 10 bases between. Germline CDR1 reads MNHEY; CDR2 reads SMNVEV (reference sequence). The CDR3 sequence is CASSLGNAPYEQYF. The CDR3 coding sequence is TGTGCCAGCAGTTTAGGAAACGCTCCCTACGAGCAGTACTTC.

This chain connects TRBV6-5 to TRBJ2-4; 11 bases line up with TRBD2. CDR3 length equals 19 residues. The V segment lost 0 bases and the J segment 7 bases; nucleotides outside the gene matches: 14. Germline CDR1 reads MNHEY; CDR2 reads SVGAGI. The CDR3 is CASSYSSGGTSGSLNIQYF. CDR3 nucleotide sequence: TGTGCCAGCAGTTACTCAAGCGGGGGAACTAGCGGGAGTCTGAACATTCAGTACTTC.

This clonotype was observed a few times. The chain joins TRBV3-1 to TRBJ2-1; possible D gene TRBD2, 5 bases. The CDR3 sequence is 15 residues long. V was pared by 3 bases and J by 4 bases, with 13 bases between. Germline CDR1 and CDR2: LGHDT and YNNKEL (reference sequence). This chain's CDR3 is CASSQSAGQYNEQFF. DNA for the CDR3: TGTGCCAGCAGCCAGAGTGCGGGTCAATACAATGAGCAGTTCTTC.

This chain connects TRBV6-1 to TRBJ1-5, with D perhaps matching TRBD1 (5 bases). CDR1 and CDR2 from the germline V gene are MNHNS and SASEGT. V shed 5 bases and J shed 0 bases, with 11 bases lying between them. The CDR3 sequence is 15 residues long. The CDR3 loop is CASSKGATSNQPQHF. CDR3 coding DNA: TGTGCCAGCAGTAAAGGGGCTACTAGCAATCAGCCCCAGCATTTT.

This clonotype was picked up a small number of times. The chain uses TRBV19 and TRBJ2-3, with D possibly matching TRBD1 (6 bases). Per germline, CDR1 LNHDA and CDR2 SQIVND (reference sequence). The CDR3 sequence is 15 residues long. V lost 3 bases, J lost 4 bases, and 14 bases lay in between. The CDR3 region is CASSISGQLADTQYF. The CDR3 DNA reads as TGTGCCAGTAGTATCTCCGGACAGTTGGCAGATACGCAGTATTTT.

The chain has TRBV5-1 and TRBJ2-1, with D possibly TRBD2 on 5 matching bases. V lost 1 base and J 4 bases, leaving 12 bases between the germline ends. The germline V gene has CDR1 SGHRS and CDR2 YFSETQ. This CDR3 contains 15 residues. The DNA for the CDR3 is TGCGCCAGCAGCTTGTCTGCGGGCCAGTACAATGAGCAGTTCTTC. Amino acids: CASSLSAGQYNEQFF.

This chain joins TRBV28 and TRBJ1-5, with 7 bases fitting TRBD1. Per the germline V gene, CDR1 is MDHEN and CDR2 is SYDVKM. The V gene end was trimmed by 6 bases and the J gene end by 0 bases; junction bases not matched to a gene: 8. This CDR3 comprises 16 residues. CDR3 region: CASSPQGLYSNQPQHF. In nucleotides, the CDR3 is TGTGCCAGCAGCCCACAGGGGCTTTATAGCAATCAGCCCCAGCATTTT.

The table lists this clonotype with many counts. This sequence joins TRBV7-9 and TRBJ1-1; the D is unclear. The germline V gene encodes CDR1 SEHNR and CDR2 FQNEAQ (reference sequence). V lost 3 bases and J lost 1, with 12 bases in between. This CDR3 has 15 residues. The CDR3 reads CASSFVGPKNTEAFF. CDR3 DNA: TGTGCCAGCAGCTTTGTCGGTCCGAAGAACACTGAAGCTTTCTTT.

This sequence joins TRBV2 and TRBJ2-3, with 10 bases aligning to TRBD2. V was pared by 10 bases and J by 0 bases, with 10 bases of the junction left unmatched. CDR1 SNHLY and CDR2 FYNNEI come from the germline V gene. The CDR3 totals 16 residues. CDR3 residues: CATQRETSGSTDTQYF. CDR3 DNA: TGTGCCACCCAAAGAGAGACTAGCGGGAGCACAGATACGCAGTATTTT.

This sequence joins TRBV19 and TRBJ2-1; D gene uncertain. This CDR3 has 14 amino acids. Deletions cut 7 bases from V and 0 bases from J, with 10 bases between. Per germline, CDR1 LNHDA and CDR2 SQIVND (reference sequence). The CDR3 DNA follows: TGTGCCAGTACCCCGGCGAGCTCCTACAATGAGCAGTTCTTC. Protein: CASTPASSYNEQFF.

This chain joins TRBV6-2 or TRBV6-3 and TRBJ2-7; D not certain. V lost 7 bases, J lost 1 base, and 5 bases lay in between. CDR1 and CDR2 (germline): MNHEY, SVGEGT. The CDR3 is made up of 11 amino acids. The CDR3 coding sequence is TGTGCCAGCACCCATTCCTACGAGCAGTACTTC. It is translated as CASTHSYEQYF.

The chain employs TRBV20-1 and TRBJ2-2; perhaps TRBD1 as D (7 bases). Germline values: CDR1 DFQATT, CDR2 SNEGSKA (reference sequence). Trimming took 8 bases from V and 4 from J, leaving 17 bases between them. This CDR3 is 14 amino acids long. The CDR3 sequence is CSSRWQGGTGELFF. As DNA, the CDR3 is TGCAGTTCCAGATGGCAGGGGGGCACCGGGGAGCTGTTTTTT.

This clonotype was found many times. The CDR3 here is CSARDRWAEQFF. The CDR3 DNA follows: TGCAGTGCTAGAGATAGGTGGGCCGAGCAGTTCTTC. V is TRBV20-1 and J is TRBJ2-1; no clear D. The CDR3 runs to 12 residues. Germline lookup yields CDR1 DFQATT and CDR2 SNEGSKA (reference sequence). V was shortened by 0 bases and J by 10 bases, with 10 bases between the two germline ends.

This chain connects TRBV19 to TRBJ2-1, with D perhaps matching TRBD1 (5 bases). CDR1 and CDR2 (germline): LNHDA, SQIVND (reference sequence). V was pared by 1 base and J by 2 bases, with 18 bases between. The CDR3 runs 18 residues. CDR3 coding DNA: TGTGCCAGTAGTATAGTTGACAGCCCCCTAGGGCCCTACAATGAGCAGTTCTTC. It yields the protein CASSIVDSPLGPYNEQFF.

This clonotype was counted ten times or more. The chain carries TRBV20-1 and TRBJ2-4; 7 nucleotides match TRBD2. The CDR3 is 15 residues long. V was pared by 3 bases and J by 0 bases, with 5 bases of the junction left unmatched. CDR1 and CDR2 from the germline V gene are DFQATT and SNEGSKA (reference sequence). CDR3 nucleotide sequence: TGCAGTGCTAGTGCGGTAGCGGGAGCCAAAAACATTCAGTACTTC. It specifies CSASAVAGAKNIQYF.